The 12 T cell receptor beta chains presented below share a single source sample, sequenced in a study of cytomegalovirus exposure and HLA in healthy donors. Vbeta (60) and Jbeta (13) primers were used in the PCR. TCRdb keeps only in-frame clones here, not all; method: immunoSEQ multiplex PCR. The sample holds about 42,000 clones. Sequenced sample: PBMCs. All receptors derive from a man aged 25 to 45 in good health and CMV-seronegative.

V and J are TRBV7-9 and TRBJ2-1; D perhaps matches TRBD2 (5 bases). The length of the CDR3 is 15 residues. Deletions cut 1 base from V and 9 bases from J, with 16 bases between. Germline CDR1 SEHNR, CDR2 FQNEAQ (reference sequence). The CDR3 protein is CASSLERLAVGEQFF. DNA for the CDR3: TGTGCCAGCAGCTTAGAACGCCTAGCTGTGGGTGAGCAGTTCTTC.

The chain couples TRBV30 to TRBJ2-3, with D perhaps matching TRBD1 (6 bases). V dropped 0 bases and J dropped 2 bases, with 12 bases sitting between them. The CDR3 length is 15 residues. Germline CDR1 GTSNPN, CDR2 SVGIG (reference sequence). In nucleotides, the CDR3 is TGTGCCTGGAGTGTTGGATCGGGACACACAGATACGCAGTATTTT. This codes for CAWSVGSGHTDTQYF.

Concerning this clone: One end of the junction varies from germline; a read error may be responsible. The rearrangement links TRBV4-3 to TRBJ2-1; tentatively, D is TRBD2 (6 bases). The CDR3 is 20 amino acids. Germline CDR1 reads LGHNA; CDR2 reads YSLEER. The CDR3 loop is CASSQQPRGAVANSDNEQFF. As DNA, the CDR3 is TGCGCCAGCAGCCAACAGCCCCGCGGGGCGGTGGCGAACTCCGACAATGAGCAGTTCTTC.

Of note for this clone: Other DNA sequences in the same sample also yield this CDR3. The genes are TRBV18 and TRBJ1-1; TRBD1 aligns across 9 bases. CDR1 is KGHSH and CDR2 is LQKENI in the germline V gene. This CDR3 is 14 amino acids long. The V and J ends lost 3 bases and 3 bases, in that order; junction bases with no gene match: 2. Here the CDR3 reads CASSPTGGDTEAFF. As DNA, the CDR3 is TGTGCCAGCTCACCGACAGGGGGAGACACTGAAGCTTTCTTT.

CDR3 protein: CASKWTVSSYEQYF. CDR3 nucleotide sequence: TGTGCCAGTAAGTGGACAGTCAGCTCCTACGAGCAGTACTTC. V gene TRBV19 combines with J gene TRBJ2-7; TRBD1 is a possible D gene (6 bases). V was trimmed by 7 bases and J by 0 bases, leaving 13 bases between them. CDR1 and CDR2 from the germline V gene are LNHDA and SQIVND (reference sequence). This CDR3 comprises 14 residues.

This chain links TRBV5-1 with TRBJ2-7; 13 bases are shared with TRBD2. CDR3 length equals 16 residues. Germline lookup yields CDR1 SGHRS and CDR2 YFSETQ. With V trimmed by 3 bases and J by 9 bases, 12 bases remained unmatched. Here the CDR3 reads CASSYDGTSGVGGQYF. CDR3 sequence (DNA): TGCGCCAGCAGCTATGACGGGACTAGCGGGGTTGGGGGGCAGTACTTC.

J is TRBJ1-4 and V is TRBV18; 8 positions match TRBD1. Germline loops: CDR1 KGHSH, CDR2 LQKENI. The length of the CDR3 is 16 residues. V shed 6 bases, J shed 4 bases, and the junction held 10 bases outside the gene matches. CDR3 bases: TGTGCCAGCTCTCCCTCTCCGGGACAGGATAATGAAAAACTGTTTTTT. Its translation: CASSPSPGQDNEKLFF.

This chain joins TRBV4-1 and TRBJ1-1; TRBD1 matches 7 bases. Trimming removed 4 bases from V and 1 base from J; junction bases left unmatched: 6. This CDR3 region has 15 residues. Per the germline V gene, CDR1 is MGHRA and CDR2 is YSYEKL. CDR3 nucleotide sequence: TGCGCCAGCAGCCCTGGTGGGACAGCGAACACTGAAGCTTTCTTT. Protein product: CASSPGGTANTEAFF.

V and J are TRBV19 and TRBJ1-2; perhaps TRBD1 as D (6 bases). The CDR3 is 15 amino acids. The V gene's germline CDR1 is LNHDA and CDR2 SQIVND (reference sequence). The V and J ends lost 0 bases and 8 bases respectively, with 16 bases between them. CDR3 nucleotides: TGTGCCAGTAGTATAGAGGGGGGGCTCGTGAACGGCTACACCTTC. Translated: CASSIEGGLVNGYTF.

DNA of the CDR3: TGCAGCGTACTCCGGGACAGGGGGGACTATGGCTACACCTTC. As protein: CSVLRDRGDYGYTF. V is TRBV29-1 and J is TRBJ1-2; 11 bases are shared with TRBD1. The CDR3 is made up of 14 amino acids. Germline lookup yields CDR1 SQVTM and CDR2 ANQGSEA. V shed 6 bases and J 3 bases; nucleotides not matched to a gene: 6.

The chain couples TRBV5-8 to TRBJ2-7; 7 positions match TRBD1. The CDR3 length is 14 residues. After removal of 4 bases from V and 0 bases from J, the junction contained 4 bases not matched to a gene. The germline CDR1 and CDR2 sequences are SGHTS and YDEGEE. In DNA form, the CDR3 reads TGTGCCAGCAGCCCGGGACAGTACTCCTACGAGCAGTACTTC. Residues: CASSPGQYSYEQYF.

The gene calls are TRBV7-2 and TRBJ1-4; TRBD1 aligns across 10 bases. Germline trimming cut 4 bases from V and 4 bases from J; bases unmatched to any gene: 3. The CDR3 loop spans 15 amino acids. The V gene's germline CDR1 is SGHTA and CDR2 FQGNSA. The CDR3 protein is CASSWGQGNNEKLFF. CDR3 nucleotide sequence: TGTGCCAGCAGCTGGGGACAGGGGAATAATGAAAAACTGTTTTTT.